The sequence of this TCR beta chain was determined in a study of shared clonotypes between healthy human individuals. CDR1 and CDR2 (germline): MDHEN, SYDVKM. The CDR3 has 13 residues. The ends lost 4 bases at V and 6 bases at J; junction bases unmatched: 5. Profiled with immunoSEQ multiplex PCR; TCRdb holds only in-frame clones, not every one. The table includes 950,000 to 1,200,000 clones, approximately 80% detected once. Sample: memory CD4+ T cells from PBMCs. As for subset: CD45RA-negative fraction. V usage is TRBV28 and J usage is TRBJ1-2; 7 bases map to TRBD1. This receptor was obtained from a man younger than 35 in good health. Some clones in this sample may be carry-over from other donors' samples. The CDR3 bases are TGTGCCAGCAGTTCGACAGGGAGTCATGGCTACACCTTC. Translating it yields CASSSTGSHGYTF.